This is a list of T cell receptor beta chains from one sample in a study of control samples from healthy donors and cancer patients. Generated by immunoSEQ multiplex PCR, the TCRdb table keeps only in-frame clones and is missing some. The repertoire has some 95,000 clones, roughly 83% of them found once; the top ten carry about 10%. Material: blood. The receptors were sampled from a woman in her 30s in good health. CDR3s include the opening cysteine and the closing phenylalanine or tryptophan. Each record gives: J gene, D gene, V gene, clone size, CDR3 DNA, CDR3 protein. A D gene is named only where the DNA matches it firmly. Only part of the rows carry a size: once, few, many, or a class if the clone is expanded.

>TRBJ2-3|-|TRBV3-1/TRBV3-2|-
TGTGCCAGCAGCGCTCGGAGGGGCACAGATACGCAGTATTTT
CASSARRGTDTQYF
>TRBJ1-6|TRBD1|TRBV2|-
TGTGCCAGCAAAGGGACAGGTGAGGGTAATTCACCCCTCCACTTT
CASKGTGEGNSPLHF
>TRBJ2-5|-|TRBV11-2|-
TGTGCCAGCAGCTTAGGGCGATTCGGACAGTTCCAAGAGACCCAGTACTTC
CASSLGRFGQFQETQYF
>TRBJ2-1|TRBD1|TRBV5-1|-
TGCGCCAGCAGCTTGGCGGGACAGGCTTACAATGAGCAGTTCTTC
CASSLAGQAYNEQFF
>TRBJ2-7|-|TRBV3-1/TRBV3-2|-
TGTGCCAGCAGTCTCGGCGGGGGCCTCTACGAGCAGTACTTC
CASSLGGGLYEQYF
>TRBJ1-6|-|TRBV3-1/TRBV3-2|-
TGTGCCAGCAGCCCTGGGGTGGGATCACCCCTCCACTTT
CASSPGVGSPLHF
>TRBJ2-2|-|TRBV29-1|-
TGCAGCGCGCGAATAGGGCAGGGTTACACCGGGGAGCTGTTTTTT
CSARIGQGYTGELFF
>TRBJ1-4|-|TRBV19|-
TGTGCCAGTAGTGAGGTCCTTAATGAAAAACTGTTTTTT
CASSEVLNEKLFF
>TRBJ2-7|TRBD2|TRBV6-6|-
TGTGCCAGCAGTTATCGGACTAGCGGGGGCTACGAGCAGTACTTC
CASSYRTSGGYEQYF
>TRBJ1-1|-|TRBV5-1|once
TGCGCCAGCAGCCCGGGGTGGAACACTGAAGCTTTCTTT
CASSPGWNTEAFF
>TRBJ2-7|-|TRBV4-3|-
TGCGCCAGCAGCCAAGATATCCTGCTCGGGGAGCAGTACTTC
CASSQDILLGEQYF
>TRBJ1-6|-|TRBV12-3/TRBV12-4|few
TGTGCCAGCAGTCCCGGGGGTGGATCACCCCTCCACTTT
CASSPGGGSPLHF
>TRBJ1-4|-|TRBV14|few
TGTGCCAGCAGCCAAGATGGAGACAGAAATGAAAAACTGTTTTTT
CASSQDGDRNEKLFF
>TRBJ2-3|-|TRBV2|-
TGTGCCAGCAGTGAATCTGGGGGAGATACGCAGTATTTT
CASSESGGDTQYF
>TRBJ1-5|-|TRBV6-2/TRBV6-3|-
TGTGCCAGCAGTTACCCCGCCGGGGGGCATCAGCCCCAGCATTTT
CASSYPAGGHQPQHF
>TRBJ2-7|-|TRBV5-6|-
TGTGCCAGCAGCTTGGGTCCAACCTACGAGCAGTACTTC
CASSLGPTYEQYF
>TRBJ2-5|-|TRBV6-6|-
TGTGCCAGCAGTTATACCGGGGGCTCGGGAGAGACCCAGTACTTC
CASSYTGGSGETQYF